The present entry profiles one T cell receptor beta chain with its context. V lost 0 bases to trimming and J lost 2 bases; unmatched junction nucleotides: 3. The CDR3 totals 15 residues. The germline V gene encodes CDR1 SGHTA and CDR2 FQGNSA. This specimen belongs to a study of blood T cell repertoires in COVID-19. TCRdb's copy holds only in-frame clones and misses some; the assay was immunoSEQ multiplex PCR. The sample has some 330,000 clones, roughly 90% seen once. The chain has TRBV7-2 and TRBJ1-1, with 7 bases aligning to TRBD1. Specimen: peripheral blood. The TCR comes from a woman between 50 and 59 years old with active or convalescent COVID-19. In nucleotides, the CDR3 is TGTGCCAGCAGCTTAGCAGGGGGCACTAACACTGAAGCTTTCTTT. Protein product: CASSLAGGTNTEAFF. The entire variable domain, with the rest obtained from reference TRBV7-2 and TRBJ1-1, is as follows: GAGVSQSPSNKVTEKGKDVELRCDPISGHTALYWYRQSLGQGLEFLIYFQGNSAPDKSGLPSDRFSAERTGGSVSTLTIQRTQQEDSAVYLCASSLAGGTNTEAFFGQGTRLTVV.